This TCR beta chain was identified in a study of blood T cell repertoires in COVID-19. Study-level information: Italy, Spain and the United States were the sources of the convalescent and acute COVID-19 samples. T cells, B-cell-depleted T cells, or PBMCs supplied cDNA or gDNA.

The authors' processing: Amplification of reference gene primers was used by the study to estimate nucleated cell counts. Repertoires were generated with immunoSEQ multiplex PCR, while TCRdb's copy carries only in-frame clones and drops some. That table supplies the V and J calls and clone size; D and trimming were determined from the DNA. The data show 210,000 or so clones, around 83% seen once. The CDR3 spans 15 residues. V was clipped by 6 bases and J by 5 bases; unmatched bases: 6. Germline CDR1 GTSNPN, CDR2 SVGIG (reference sequence). V and J are TRBV30 and TRBJ2-2; TRBD2 matches at 13 bases. The TCR sequence derives from a man aged 50 to 60 with active or convalescent COVID-19. Sequenced input: peripheral blood. CDR3 sequence reads: CACHPGLAGTGELFF. The CDR3, as DNA: TGTGCCTGCCACCCGGGACTAGCGGGGACCGGGGAGCTGTTTTTT. The complete variable domain, with remaining parts taken from reference TRBV30 and TRBJ2-2, reads SQTIHQWPATLVQPVGSPLSLECTVEGTSNPNLYWYRQAAGRGLQLLFYSVGIGQISSEVPQNLSASRPQDRQFILSSKKLLLSDSGFYLCACHPGLAGTGELFFGEGSRLTVL.